The next 8 T cell receptor beta chains were all read from a single sample in a study of blood T cell repertoires in COVID-19. Clones were sequenced by immunoSEQ multiplex PCR, and TCRdb holds only the in-frame ones, with some missing. This table holds some 50,000 clones, 86% found once. The sequencing sample was made of peripheral blood. These receptors originate from a human donor in a cohort sampled during active COVID-19.

The J gene is TRBJ1-5, the V gene TRBV10-1; D is possibly TRBD1 (5 bases). Germline V gene lookup returns CDR1 WNHNN and CDR2 SYGVQD (reference sequence). Trimming cost V 3 bases and J 1 base, with 10 bases left between them. CDR3 length: 15 amino acids. The CDR3 coding sequence is TGCGCCAGCAGTGAAGGGGTAAGAAGCAATCAGCCCCAGCATTTT. Translation gives CASSEGVRSNQPQHF.

The rearrangement uses TRBV2 and TRBJ1-5; the match to TRBD1 covers 9 bases. Germline CDR1 SNHLY, CDR2 FYNNEI. The CDR3 spans 14 residues. V trimming: 7 bases; J trimming: 7 bases; junction bases outside the gene matches: 8. Written as DNA, the CDR3 is TGTGCCAGCAACCAAGGCGGACAGGGGCAGCCCCAGCATTTT. Encoded protein: CASNQGGQGQPQHF. Using reference TRBV2 and TRBJ1-5 for the parts outside the CDR3, the full variable domain is EPEVTQTPSHQVTQMGQEVILRCVPISNHLYFYWYRQILGQKVEFLVSFYNNEISEKSEIFDDQFSVERPDGSNFTLKIRSTKLEDSAMYFCASNQGGQGQPQHFGDGTRLSIL.

V usage is TRBV28 and J usage is TRBJ1-1, with TRBD1 as a possible D gene (5 bases). V was cut by 7 bases and J by 7 bases, with 19 bases left in between. Germline V gene lookup returns CDR1 MDHEN and CDR2 SYDVKM. There are 14 residues in the CDR3. This chain's CDR3 is CASTKEGGVVEAFF. The CDR3 DNA is TGTGCCAGCACCAAAGAAGGAGGGGTGGTTGAAGCTTTCTTT.

This clone occurred a few times. The chain recombines TRBV27 with TRBJ1-1; possible D gene TRBD1, 6 bases. Germline CDR1 MNHEY, CDR2 SMNVEV (reference sequence). Trimming removed 3 bases from V and 4 bases from J, with 15 bases in between. The CDR3 consists of 15 residues. CDR3: CASSLPGDVGTEAFF. Written as DNA, the CDR3 is TGTGCCAGCAGTTTGCCAGGGGATGTTGGCACTGAAGCTTTCTTT.

This chain joins TRBV6-2 or TRBV6-3 and TRBJ2-3; 9 positions match TRBD2. CDR1 MNHEY and CDR2 SVGEGT come from the germline V gene. The ends lost 2 bases at V and 4 bases at J; junction bases unmatched: 4. The CDR3 runs to 15 residues. The CDR3 spells CASSYVAGASDTQYF. In DNA, the CDR3 is TGTGCCAGCAGTTACGTAGCGGGAGCATCAGATACGCAGTATTTT.

This chain uses TRBV24-1 with TRBJ2-5, with a possible D match to TRBD2 (7 bases). The CDR3 has 14 residues. The V end was cut by 4 bases, the J end by 9 bases, with 17 bases between. CDR1 is KGHDR, CDR2 SFDVKD, per germline. The DNA for the CDR3 is TGTGCCACCAGTGAAGCGGGACAAGGGGCCTCCCAGTACTTC. It translates to CATSEAGQGASQYF.

The chain uses TRBV5-4 and TRBJ1-1, with D possibly matching TRBD1 (5 bases). V dropped 4 bases and J dropped 0 bases, with 19 bases sitting between them. Germline V gives CDR1 SGHNT, CDR2 YYREEE (reference sequence). The CDR3 contains 17 residues. CDR3 sequence: CASSLSGGTRMNTEAFF. DNA for the CDR3: TGTGCCAGCAGCCTCTCCGGGGGTACCCGAATGAACACTGAAGCTTTCTTT.

This chain connects TRBV7-2 to TRBJ2-3; 14 nucleotides agree with TRBD2. Germline V lookup: CDR1 SGHTA, CDR2 FQGNSA. The CDR3 is made up of 16 amino acids. V shed 1 base, J shed 6 bases, and the junction held 3 bases outside the gene matches. In DNA form, the CDR3 reads TGTGCCAGCAGCTTAGGACTAGCGGGGGGGCCGGATACGCAGTATTTT. Its protein is CASSLGLAGGPDTQYF.